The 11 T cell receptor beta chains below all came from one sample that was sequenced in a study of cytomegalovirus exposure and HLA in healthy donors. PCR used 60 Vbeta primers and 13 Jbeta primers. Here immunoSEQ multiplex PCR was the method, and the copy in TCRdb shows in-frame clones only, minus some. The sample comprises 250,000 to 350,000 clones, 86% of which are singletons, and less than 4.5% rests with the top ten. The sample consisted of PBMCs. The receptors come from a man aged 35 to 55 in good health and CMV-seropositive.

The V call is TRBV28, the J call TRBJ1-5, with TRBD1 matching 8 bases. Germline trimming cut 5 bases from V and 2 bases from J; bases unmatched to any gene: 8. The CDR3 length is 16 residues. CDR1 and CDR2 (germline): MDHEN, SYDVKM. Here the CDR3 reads CASSPTTGVRNQPQHF. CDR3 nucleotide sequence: TGTGCCAGCAGTCCAACGACAGGGGTTCGCAATCAGCCCCAGCATTTT.

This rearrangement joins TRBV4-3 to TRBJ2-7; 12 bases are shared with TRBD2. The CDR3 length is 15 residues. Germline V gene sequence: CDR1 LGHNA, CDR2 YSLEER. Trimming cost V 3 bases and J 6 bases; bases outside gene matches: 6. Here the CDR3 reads CASSQFLAGGSEQYF. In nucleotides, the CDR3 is TGCGCCAGCAGCCAGTTTCTAGCGGGAGGGTCCGAGCAGTACTTC.

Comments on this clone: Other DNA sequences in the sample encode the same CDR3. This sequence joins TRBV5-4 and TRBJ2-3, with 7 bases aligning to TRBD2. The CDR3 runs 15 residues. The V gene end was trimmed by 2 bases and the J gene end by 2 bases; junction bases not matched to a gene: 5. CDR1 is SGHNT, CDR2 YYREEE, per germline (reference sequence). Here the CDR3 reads CASSFGGGNTDTQYF. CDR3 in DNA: TGTGCCAGCAGCTTTGGCGGGGGAAACACAGATACGCAGTATTTT.

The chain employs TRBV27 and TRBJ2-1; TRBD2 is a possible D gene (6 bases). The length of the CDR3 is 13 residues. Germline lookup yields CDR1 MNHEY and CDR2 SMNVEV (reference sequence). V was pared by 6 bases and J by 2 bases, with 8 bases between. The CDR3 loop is CASRRGAYNEQFF. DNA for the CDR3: TGTGCCAGCAGGCGGGGCGCCTACAATGAGCAGTTCTTC.

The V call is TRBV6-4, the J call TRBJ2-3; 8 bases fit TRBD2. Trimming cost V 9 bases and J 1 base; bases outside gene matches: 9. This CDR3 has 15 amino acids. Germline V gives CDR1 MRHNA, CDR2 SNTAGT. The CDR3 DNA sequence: TGTGCCAGTAGCGGCGGACTAGCAGGCACAGATACGCAGTATTTT. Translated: CASSGGLAGTDTQYF.

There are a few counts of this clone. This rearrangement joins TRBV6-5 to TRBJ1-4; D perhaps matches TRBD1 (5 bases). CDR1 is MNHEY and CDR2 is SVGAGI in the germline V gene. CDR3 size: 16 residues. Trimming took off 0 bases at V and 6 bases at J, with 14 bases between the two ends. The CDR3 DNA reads TGTGCCAGCAGTTACTCAATAAGGGGATCAGATGAAAAACTGTTTTTT. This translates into CASSYSIRGSDEKLFF.

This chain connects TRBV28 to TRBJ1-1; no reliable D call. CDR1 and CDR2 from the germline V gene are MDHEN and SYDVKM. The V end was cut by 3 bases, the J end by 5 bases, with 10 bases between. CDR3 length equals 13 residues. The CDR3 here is CASSFPGRTEAFF. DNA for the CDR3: TGTGCCAGCAGTTTTCCGGGTCGAACTGAAGCTTTCTTT.

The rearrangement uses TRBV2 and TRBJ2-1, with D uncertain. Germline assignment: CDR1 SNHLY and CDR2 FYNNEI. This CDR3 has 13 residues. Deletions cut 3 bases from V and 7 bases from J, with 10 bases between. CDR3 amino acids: CASSDAGSNEQFF. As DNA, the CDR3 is TGTGCCAGCAGTGACGCAGGTTCGAATGAGCAGTTCTTC.

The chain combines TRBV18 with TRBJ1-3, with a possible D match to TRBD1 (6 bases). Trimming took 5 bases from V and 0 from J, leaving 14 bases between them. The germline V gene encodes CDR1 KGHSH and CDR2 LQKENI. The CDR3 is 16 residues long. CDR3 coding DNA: TGTGCCAGCTCAAAACAGGGCGTTAGCTCTGGAAACACCATATATTTT. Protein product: CASSKQGVSSGNTIYF.

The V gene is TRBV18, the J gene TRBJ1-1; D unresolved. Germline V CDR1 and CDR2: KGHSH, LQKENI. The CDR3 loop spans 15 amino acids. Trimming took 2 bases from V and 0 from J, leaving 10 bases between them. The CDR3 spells CASSPTEGMNTEAFF. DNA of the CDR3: TGTGCCAGCTCACCAACTGAGGGTATGAACACTGAAGCTTTCTTT.

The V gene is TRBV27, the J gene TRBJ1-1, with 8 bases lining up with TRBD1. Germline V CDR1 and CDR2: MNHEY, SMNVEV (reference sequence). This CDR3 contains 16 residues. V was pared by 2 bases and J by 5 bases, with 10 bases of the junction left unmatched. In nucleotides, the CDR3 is TGTGCCAGCAGTTTACTTCCAGGGGGCGCTTGGACTGAAGCTTTCTTT. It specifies CASSLLPGGAWTEAFF.